This T cell receptor beta chain was observed in a study of blood T cell repertoires in COVID-19. Per the original data handling: Amplification of reference gene primers provided the estimated nucleated cell counts. The table came from immunoSEQ multiplex PCR; TCRdb's copy has only in-frame clones and leaves some out. D and trimming come from the DNA, and the V and J calls and clone size come from that table. The table includes about 230,000 clones, 80% to 90% detected once. The sequence came from a man aged 40-49 years with active or convalescent COVID-19. The sequenced sample consisted of peripheral blood.

The CDR3 protein is CASSEGALKANVLTF. The CDR3 DNA sequence: TGTGCCAGCAGTGAAGGGGCCTTGAAGGCCAACGTCCTGACTTTC. V and J are TRBV6-1 and TRBJ2-6; D is uncertain. The V gene lost 1 base and the J gene lost 6 bases, with 10 bases spanning the gap. The CDR3 has 15 amino acids. CDR1 and CDR2 from the germline V gene are MNHNS and SASEGT.